This T cell receptor beta chain was profiled in a study of cytomegalovirus exposure and HLA in healthy donors. The overall study: Among the 300 to 400 donors who were genotyped, approximately 76% fell in the genetic ancestry cluster that is associated with self-reported Caucasian donors.

CDR1 and CDR2 from the germline V gene are SGHKS and YYEKEE (reference sequence). This CDR3 is built from 16 residues. V shed 4 bases and J shed 1 base, with 17 bases lying between them. It was with 60 Vbeta and 13 Jbeta primers that the PCR ran. Clones were sequenced by immunoSEQ multiplex PCR, and TCRdb holds only the in-frame ones, with some missing. The sample lists over 150,000 clones; 71% were seen once. Everyone who donated was a healthy bone marrow donor. The rearrangement uses TRBV5-5 and TRBJ1-1; no clear D gene. The TCR was taken from a woman aged 25 to 39 in good health and CMV-seronegative. Sequencing was performed on PBMCs. Here the CDR3 DNA reads TGTGCCAGCAGCCGACTAGGGCCCGCGGGGAACACTGAAGCTTTCTTT. It translates to CASSRLGPAGNTEAFF.